Listed here is a single T cell receptor (beta chain). This record belongs to a study of beta chain features in type 1 diabetes. Expressed TCRB transcripts were sequenced because the isolated RNA had all been reverse transcribed beforehand. TCRdb's table, derived via immunoSEQ multiplex PCR, lists solely in-frame clones and lacks some. Of a few hundred thousand clones detected, 27% appear once; the ten largest clones hold about 3.9%. This receptor was identified in a man aged 30-40 years in good health. Sequencing used central memory CD4+ T cells from blood.

The DNA for the CDR3 is TGTGCCAGCAGCTTATATTGGGCGGGGGGCACAGATACGCAGTATTTT. This encodes CASSLYWAGGTDTQYF. This chain uses TRBV7-2 with TRBJ2-3, with 7 positions matching TRBD2. The ends lost 2 bases at V and 1 base at J; junction bases unmatched: 6. CDR1 is SGHTA, CDR2 FQGNSA, per germline. CDR3 length equals 16 residues. Combining the CDR3 with reference TRBV7-2 and TRBJ2-3 gives the whole variable domain GAGVSQSPSNKVTEKGKDVELRCDPISGHTALYWYRQSLGQGLEFLIYFQGNSAPDKSGLPSDRFSAERTGGSVSTLTIQRTQQEDSAVYLCASSLYWAGGTDTQYFGPGTRLTVL.